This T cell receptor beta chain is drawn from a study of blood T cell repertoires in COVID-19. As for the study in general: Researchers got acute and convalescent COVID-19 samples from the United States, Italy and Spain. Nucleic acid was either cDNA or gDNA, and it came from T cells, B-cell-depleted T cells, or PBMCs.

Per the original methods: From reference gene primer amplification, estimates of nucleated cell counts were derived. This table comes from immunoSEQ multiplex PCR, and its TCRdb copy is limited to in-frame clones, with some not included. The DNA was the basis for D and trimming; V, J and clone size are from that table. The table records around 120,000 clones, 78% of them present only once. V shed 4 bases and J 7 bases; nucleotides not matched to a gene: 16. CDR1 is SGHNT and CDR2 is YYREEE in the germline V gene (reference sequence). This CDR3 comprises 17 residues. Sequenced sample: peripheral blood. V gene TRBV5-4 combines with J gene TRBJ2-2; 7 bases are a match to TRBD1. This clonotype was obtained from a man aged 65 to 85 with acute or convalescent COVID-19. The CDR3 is CASSPVGAAGGVGELFF. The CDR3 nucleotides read TGTGCCAGCAGCCCGGTGGGGGCGGCAGGGGGAGTCGGGGAGCTGTTTTTT.